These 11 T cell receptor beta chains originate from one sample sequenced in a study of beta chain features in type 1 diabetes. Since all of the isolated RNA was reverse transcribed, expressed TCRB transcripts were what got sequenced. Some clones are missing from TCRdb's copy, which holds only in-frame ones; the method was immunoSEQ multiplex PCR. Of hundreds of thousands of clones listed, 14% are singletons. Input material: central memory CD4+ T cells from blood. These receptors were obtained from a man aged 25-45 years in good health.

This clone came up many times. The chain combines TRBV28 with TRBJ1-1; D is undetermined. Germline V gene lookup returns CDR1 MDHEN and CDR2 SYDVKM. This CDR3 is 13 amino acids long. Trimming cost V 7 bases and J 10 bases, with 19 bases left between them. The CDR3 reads CASTVGKLPRAFF. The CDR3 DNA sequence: TGTGCCAGCACCGTGGGTAAGCTTCCTAGAGCTTTCTTT.

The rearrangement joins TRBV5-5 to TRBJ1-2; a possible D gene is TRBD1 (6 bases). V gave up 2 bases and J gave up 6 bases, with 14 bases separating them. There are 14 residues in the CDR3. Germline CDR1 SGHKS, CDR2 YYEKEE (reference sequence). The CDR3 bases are TGTGCCAGCAGCTTTGCAGGACAGTCTAATGGCTACACCTTC. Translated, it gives CASSFAGQSNGYTF.

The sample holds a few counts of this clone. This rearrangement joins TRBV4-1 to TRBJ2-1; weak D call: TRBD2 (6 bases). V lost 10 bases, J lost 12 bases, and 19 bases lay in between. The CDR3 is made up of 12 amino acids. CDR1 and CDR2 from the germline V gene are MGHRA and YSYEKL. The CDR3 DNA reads TGCGCCACGTTAGGAGGGGCTCGGGGGCAGTTCTTC. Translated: CATLGGARGQFF.

The CDR3 nucleotides read TGTGCCAGCAGTTTAGCCCACACCGGGGAGCTGTTTTTT. This codes for CASSLAHTGELFF. This chain joins TRBV28 and TRBJ2-2; the D is unclear. The ends were cut back, 2 bases at V and 3 bases at J, with 4 bases in the middle. Germline V gene data show CDR1 as MDHEN and CDR2 as SYDVKM. This CDR3 contains 13 residues. Complete variable domain (other parts from reference TRBV28 and TRBJ2-2): DVKVTQSSRYLVKRTGEKVFLECVQDMDHENMFWYRQDPGLGLRLIYFSYDVKMKEKGDIPEGYSVSREKKERFSLILESASTNQTSMYLCASSLAHTGELFFGEGSRLTVL.

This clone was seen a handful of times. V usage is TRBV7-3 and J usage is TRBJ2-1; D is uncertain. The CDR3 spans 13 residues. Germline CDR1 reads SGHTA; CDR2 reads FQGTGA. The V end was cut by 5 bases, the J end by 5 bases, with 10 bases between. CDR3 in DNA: TGTGCCAGCAGCCCGACCTCGGACAATGAGCAGTTCTTC. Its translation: CASSPTSDNEQFF.

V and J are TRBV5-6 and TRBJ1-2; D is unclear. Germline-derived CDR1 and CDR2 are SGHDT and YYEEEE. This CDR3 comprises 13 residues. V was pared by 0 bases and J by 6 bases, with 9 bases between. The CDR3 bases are TGTGCCAGCAGCTTGGGTCCTACTGATGGCTACACCTTC. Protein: CASSLGPTDGYTF. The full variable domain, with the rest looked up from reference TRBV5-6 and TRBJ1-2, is DAGVTQSPTHLIKTRGQQVTLRCSPKSGHDTVSWYQQALGQGPQFIFQYYEEEERQRGNFPDRFSGHQFPNYSSELNVNALLLGDSALYLCASSLGPTDGYTFGSGTRLTVV.

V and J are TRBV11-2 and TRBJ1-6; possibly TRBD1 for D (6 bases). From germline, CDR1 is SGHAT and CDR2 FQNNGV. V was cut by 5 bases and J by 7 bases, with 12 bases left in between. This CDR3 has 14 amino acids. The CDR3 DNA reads TGTGCCAGCAGCCCCGGACAGCTAAATTCACCCCTCCACTTT. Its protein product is CASSPGQLNSPLHF.

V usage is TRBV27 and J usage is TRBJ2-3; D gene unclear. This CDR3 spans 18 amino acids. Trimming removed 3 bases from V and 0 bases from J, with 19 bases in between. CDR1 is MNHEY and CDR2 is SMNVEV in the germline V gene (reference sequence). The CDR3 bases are TGTGCCAGCAGTTTGGGTCTTATGGGCCATTCTAGCACAGATACGCAGTATTTT. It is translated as CASSLGLMGHSSTDTQYF.

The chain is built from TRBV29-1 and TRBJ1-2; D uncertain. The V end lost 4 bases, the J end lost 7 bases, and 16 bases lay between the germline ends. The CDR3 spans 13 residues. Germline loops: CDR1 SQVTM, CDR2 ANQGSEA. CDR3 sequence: CSVVKGSGGGYTF. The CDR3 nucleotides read TGCAGCGTTGTGAAGGGTAGCGGTGGTGGCTACACCTTC.

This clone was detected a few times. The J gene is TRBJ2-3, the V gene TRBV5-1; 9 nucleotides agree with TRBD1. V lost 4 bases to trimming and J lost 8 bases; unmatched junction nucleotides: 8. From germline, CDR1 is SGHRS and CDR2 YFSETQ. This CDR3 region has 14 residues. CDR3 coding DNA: TGCGCCAGCAGCCCGGGACAGGGTATAGGTACGCAGTATTTT. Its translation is CASSPGQGIGTQYF.

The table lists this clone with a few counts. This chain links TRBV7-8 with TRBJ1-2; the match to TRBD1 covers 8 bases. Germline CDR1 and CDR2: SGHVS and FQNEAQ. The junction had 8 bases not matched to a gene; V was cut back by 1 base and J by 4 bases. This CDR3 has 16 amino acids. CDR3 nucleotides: TGTGCCAGCAGCTTAGAGGGACAGGCCGGAGGCTATGGCTACACCTTC. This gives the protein CASSLEGQAGGYGYTF.